The 32 T cell receptor beta chains below were found in one sample sequenced in a study of blood T cells in healthy people across ages. It was with a sample-barcoded 5' primer and a J-beta primer mix that a second PCR of roughly 7 to 12 cycles was run. TCRdb passed the 5' RACE reads through MiXCR, listing each CDR3 protein once. This table holds around 1.5 million distinct CDR3 sequences, about 31% found once. The sequenced sample consisted of blood. The receptors derive from a woman in her twenties or thirties in good health.

For this clonotype: A junction boundary mismatches the germline segment, possibly from a read error. J is TRBJ2-1 and V is TRBV3-1, with D unresolved. Per germline, CDR1 LGHDT and CDR2 YNNKEL (reference sequence). CDR3 length: 12 amino acids. CDR3 residues: CASSRASNEQFF. The CDR3 nucleotides are TGCGCCAGCAGCCGCGCTTCGAATGAGCAGTTCTTC.

This clonotype occurred a few times. The V gene is TRBV3-1, the J gene TRBJ2-7; no reliable D call. The CDR3 length is 12 residues. Germline V CDR1 and CDR2: LGHDT, YNNKEL (reference sequence). Trimming took off 4 bases at V and 5 bases at J, with 9 bases between the two ends. CDR3 nucleotide sequence: TGTGCCAGCAGCCTTTTTGTCAACGAGCAGTACTTC. This codes for CASSLFVNEQYF.

This clonotype appeared a few times. The J gene is TRBJ2-1, the V gene TRBV5-1; D gene uncertain. V lost 0 bases to trimming and J lost 7 bases, with 17 bases between them. This CDR3 has 16 amino acids. Per the germline V gene, CDR1 is SGHRS and CDR2 is YFSETQ. CDR3 bases: TGCGCCAGCAGCTTGGTATTCAGTCAAAGGGTGAATGAGCAGTTCTTC. It specifies CASSLVFSQRVNEQFF.

This clonotype was recorded only once. A read error is possible here, since a much larger clone lies one base away. CDR3 region: CASSWASYEQYF. In DNA form, the CDR3 reads TGCGCCAGTTCTTGGGCATCCTACGAGCAGTACTTC. This chain joins TRBV4-1 and TRBJ2-5; D unclear. The assigned J gene may be wrong: the sequence end matches TRBJ2-7 better. Looked up from germline, CDR1 is MGHRA and CDR2 is YSYEKL. This CDR3 is 12 amino acids long.

The chain employs TRBV6-6 and TRBJ2-7, with 9 bases that match TRBD1. J lost 2 bases, V lost 7 bases, and 6 bases had no gene match. CDR3 length: 14 residues. Germline V lookup: CDR1 MNHNY, CDR2 SVGAGI (reference sequence). CDR3 region: CASTWTGDTYEQYF. Written as DNA, the CDR3 is TGTGCCAGCACGTGGACAGGGGACACCTACGAGCAGTACTTC.

Only a few counts were recorded for this clonotype. This chain links TRBV18 with TRBJ1-5; the D is unclear. CDR3 length: 14 residues. V lost 0 bases and J lost 1, with 4 bases in between. CDR1 is KGHSH, CDR2 LQKENI, per germline. The CDR3 is CASSPPVSNQPQHF. DNA for the CDR3: TGTGCCAGCTCACCACCGGTCAGCAATCAGCCCCAGCATTTT.

V usage is TRBV18 and J usage is TRBJ2-5; no definite D call. V lost 0 bases and J lost 5, with 10 bases in between. The CDR3 is 14 amino acids. CDR1 and CDR2 (germline): KGHSH, LQKENI. CDR3 amino acids: CASSPPTRSETQYF. CDR3 DNA sequence: TGTGCCAGCTCACCACCAACCAGGTCGGAGACCCAGTACTTC.

This clonotype has only a few counts. CDR3: CATNPGGGMVNEQFF. Here the CDR3 DNA reads TGTGCCACCAATCCGGGGGGAGGCATGGTTAATGAGCAGTTCTTC. This sequence joins TRBV12-3 or TRBV12-4 and TRBJ2-1; TRBD2 matches 7 bases. CDR3 size: 15 residues. J gave up 7 bases and V 10 bases, and 16 bases lay outside the gene matches.

On this clonotype: A read error may explain this, as a much larger clone is one base away. The V and J genes are TRBV12-3 or TRBV12-4 and TRBJ2-3; TRBD2 might be the D (5 bases). CDR3 size: 12 residues. The ends were cut back, 7 bases at V and 4 bases at J, with 9 bases in the middle. The CDR3, as DNA: TGTGCCAGCAAAATGGGAGCAGATACGCAGTATTTT. Translating it yields CASKMGADTQYF.

The sample holds a few counts of this clonotype. The V call is TRBV27, the J call TRBJ1-2; no definite D call. Germline loops: CDR1 MNHEY, CDR2 SMNVEV (reference sequence). The CDR3 extends over 14 amino acids. The V and J ends lost 2 bases and 2 bases respectively, with 9 bases between them. Written as DNA, the CDR3 is TGTGCCAGCAGTTTACAGGCAGACAACTATGGCTACACCTTC. As protein: CASSLQADNYGYTF.

This clonotype has a handful of counts. The J gene is TRBJ2-1, the V gene TRBV20-1; 12 nucleotides agree with TRBD2. The V gene's germline CDR1 is DFQATT and CDR2 SNEGSKA (reference sequence). This CDR3 comprises 16 residues. Trimming at V came to 5 bases and at J to 0 bases, leaving 5 bases not matched to a gene. CDR3 in DNA: TGCAGTGCTGAACTAGCGGGGGGCCGCTCCTACAATGAGCAGTTCTTC. Protein sequence: CSAELAGGRSYNEQFF.

The rearrangement uses TRBV3-1 and TRBJ2-4, with 10 bases that match TRBD2. The CDR3 is made up of 21 amino acids. Trimming took 6 bases from V and 0 from J; bases not matched to a gene: 20. Germline loops: CDR1 LGHDT, CDR2 YNNKEL (reference sequence). As DNA, the CDR3 is TGTGCCAGCAGTCCTGAAGAGCGGGAGGGCCGGCACGTTCTAGCCAAAAACATTCAGTACTTC. Residues: CASSPEEREGRHVLAKNIQYF.

The V call is TRBV20-1, the J call TRBJ1-1; D is uncertain. Deletions cut 0 bases from V and 11 bases from J, with 16 bases between. Looked up from germline, CDR1 is DFQATT and CDR2 is SNEGSKA (reference sequence). This CDR3 has 13 amino acids. CDR3 sequence (DNA): TGCAGTGCTAGAGATAGCGACCATAAGAGTGCTTTCTTT. Encoded protein: CSARDSDHKSAFF.

This clonotype was found a few times. V usage is TRBV7-2 and J usage is TRBJ2-3; D gene uncertain. Germline loops: CDR1 SGHTA, CDR2 FQGNSA. The CDR3 has 13 amino acids. V was pared by 5 bases and J by 5 bases, with 11 bases between. CDR3 residues: CASSVGYGDTQYF. CDR3 coding DNA: TGTGCCAGCAGCGTGGGTTACGGAGATACGCAGTATTTT.

There are a few counts of this clonotype. The chain is built from TRBV12-3 or TRBV12-4 and TRBJ2-1; tentative D call: TRBD1 (5 bases). The length of the CDR3 is 16 residues. Trimming pared 3 bases from V and 0 bases from J, leaving 12 bases between. The CDR3 loop is CASSLGPPSSYNEQFF. CDR3 in DNA: TGTGCCAGCAGTTTGGGGCCCCCGAGCTCCTACAATGAGCAGTTCTTC.

The genes are TRBV28 and TRBJ2-5; TRBD2 matches 7 bases. TRBJ2-7 explains the end of the DNA better; the J call may be wrong. Germline-derived CDR1 and CDR2 are MDHEN and SYDVKM. CDR3 length: 16 amino acids. The CDR3 DNA reads TGTGCCAGCACCTCTTCTTGGGGGACTATCATCTACGAGCAGTACTTC. The encoded protein is CASTSSWGTIIYEQYF.

The rearrangement uses TRBV7-6 and TRBJ2-7; 11 nucleotides match TRBD2. The V segment lost 2 bases and the J segment 1 base; nucleotides outside the gene matches: 10. The CDR3 has 18 residues. The germline CDR1 and CDR2 sequences are SGHVS and FNYEAQ. The CDR3 DNA reads TGTGCCAGCAGCTTATTCCCGGCTAGCGGGGGGAAATCCTACGAGCAGTACTTC. This sequence encodes CASSLFPASGGKSYEQYF.

The table lists this clonotype with a few counts. The chain couples TRBV3-1 to TRBJ2-7; D is uncertain. Deletions cut 0 bases from V and 6 bases from J, with 9 bases between. The CDR3 loop spans 13 amino acids. CDR1 and CDR2 from the germline V gene are LGHDT and YNNKEL (reference sequence). The CDR3 protein is CASSQEPGLEQYF. CDR3 nucleotide sequence: TGTGCCAGCAGCCAAGAGCCAGGTCTCGAGCAGTACTTC.

The count of this clonotype is one. The chain employs TRBV12-3 or TRBV12-4 and TRBJ1-5; 7 bases match TRBD1. The V gene end was trimmed by 3 bases and the J gene end by 4 bases; junction bases not matched to a gene: 3. CDR3 length equals 14 residues. CDR3 nucleotide sequence: TGTGCCAGCAGTTTTCAGGGGGAGAATCAGCCCCAGCATTTT. It encodes CASSFQGENQPQHF.

Here the CDR3 reads CASSYRASEQYF. The CDR3 bases are TGTGCCAGCAGCTACAGGGCTAGCGAGCAGTACTTC. The rearrangement links TRBV28 to TRBJ2-5; TRBD1 might be the D (6 bases). The J call may be mistaken, given a closer DNA end match to TRBJ2-7. The CDR3 loop spans 12 amino acids. The V gene's germline CDR1 is MDHEN and CDR2 SYDVKM.

This chain joins TRBV2 and TRBJ2-1, with 7 nucleotides matching TRBD1. V was pared by 5 bases and J by 0 bases, with 13 bases of the junction left unmatched. The CDR3 runs 18 residues. The V gene's germline CDR1 is SNHLY and CDR2 FYNNEI. CDR3 sequence (DNA): TGTGCCAGCAGTAACCTTTCCGAGGGGGCTCCCTCCTACAATGAGCAGTTCTTC. Translation: CASSNLSEGAPSYNEQFF.

Notes on this clonotype: One junction end does not reproduce the germline sequence, and a read error may be involved. The rearrangement joins TRBV4-1 to TRBJ2-2; 9 bases are a match to TRBD2. Germline V CDR1 and CDR2: MGHRA, YSYEKL. There are 16 residues in the CDR3. The CDR3 here is CASSQRGGAGTRELFF. For the CDR3, the DNA is TGCGCCAGCAGCCAGCGGGGGGGCGCGGGCACCAGGGAGCTGTTTTTT.

V and J are TRBV15 and TRBJ1-4; D is uncertain. CDR3 size: 12 residues. The V end lost 0 bases, the J end lost 9 bases, and 5 bases lay between the germline ends. Germline CDR1 is LNHNV and CDR2 is YYDKDF (reference sequence). CDR3 sequence reads: CATSRDGKKLFF. The CDR3 DNA sequence: TGTGCCACCAGCAGAGACGGGAAAAAACTGTTTTTT.

This CDR3 is CSAGMGAGPMSKNIQYF. CDR3 in DNA: TGCAGTGCTGGAATGGGGGCGGGACCGATGTCCAAAAACATTCAGTACTTC. The chain employs TRBV20-1 and TRBJ2-4; the D call may be TRBD1 or TRBD2 (6 bases each). Between the trimmed V and J ends, which lost 5 bases and 2 bases, there was a span of 22 bases. Germline CDR1 reads DFQATT; CDR2 reads SNEGSKA (reference sequence). The CDR3 spans 17 residues.

The J gene is TRBJ1-1, the V gene TRBV6-6; D is uncertain. V was cut by 6 bases and J by 5 bases, with 13 bases left in between. The CDR3 sequence is 13 residues long. Germline CDR1 and CDR2: MNHNY and SVGAGI (reference sequence). CDR3 residues: CASRADGGTEAFF. The CDR3 DNA follows: TGTGCCAGCAGGGCGGACGGTGGGACTGAAGCTTTCTTT.

This clonotype was counted many times. The junction shows a germline mismatch at one end, possibly a read error. The chain has TRBV5-1 and TRBJ2-5; D is ambiguous. CDR1 is SGHRS and CDR2 is YFSETQ in the germline V gene. This CDR3 has 12 amino acids. CDR3 amino acids: CASRRDQETQYF. The CDR3 DNA reads as TGTGCCAGCCGACGGGACCAAGAGACCCAGTACTTC.

Remarks on this clonotype: This may be a read error: a much more frequent sequence differs by one nucleotide. V usage is TRBV5-1 and J usage is TRBJ2-1; no firm D call. CDR3 length: 14 residues. Germline V lookup: CDR1 SGHRS, CDR2 YFSETQ. The CDR3 here is CASSLGYSYNGQFF. CDR3 in DNA: TGCGCCAGCAGCTTGGGGTACTCCTACAATGGGCAGTTCTTC.

This rearrangement joins TRBV24-1 to TRBJ2-3; weak D call: TRBD1 (7 bases). Germline CDR1 is KGHDR and CDR2 is SFDVKD. The length of the CDR3 is 15 residues. Trimming cost V 3 bases and J 5 bases, with 14 bases left between them. The CDR3, as DNA: TGTGCCACCAGTGATCCTGGGACAGCGGGAGATACGCAGTATTTT. Its protein is CATSDPGTAGDTQYF.

This clonotype showed up just a few times. The chain links TRBV18 to TRBJ2-1, with TRBD2 as a possible D gene (6 bases). CDR3 length equals 17 residues. Trimming left V 6 bases short and J 1 base short, with 19 bases between. Per germline, CDR1 KGHSH and CDR2 LQKENI. The CDR3: CASSPLRGGSSYNEQFF. The CDR3 nucleotides are TGTGCCAGCTCTCCTTTACGTGGAGGGAGTTCCTACAATGAGCAGTTCTTC.

This clonotype was recorded a few times. V gene TRBV10-3 combines with J gene TRBJ1-2; D remains unclear. The germline V and J ends were trimmed by 11 bases and 2 bases, with 15 bases remaining between them. Germline V gives CDR1 ENHRY, CDR2 SYGVKD. The length of the CDR3 is 13 residues. CDR3 in amino acids: CAATGERNYGYTF. CDR3 bases: TGTGCCGCCACTGGGGAGAGAAACTATGGCTACACCTTC.

This clonotype was observed a few times. The chain couples TRBV20-1 to TRBJ1-4, with TRBD1 identical over 7 bases. The ends lost 0 bases at V and 4 bases at J; junction bases unmatched: 14. Looked up from germline, CDR1 is DFQATT and CDR2 is SNEGSKA (reference sequence). This CDR3 is built from 18 residues. In DNA form, the CDR3 reads TGCAGTGCTAGAGATCGTCGCACAGGGGTAGTGGGTAATGAAAAACTGTTTTTT. As protein: CSARDRRTGVVGNEKLFF.

With regard to this clonotype: The junction departs from germline at one end; a sequencing error may be responsible. The rearrangement uses TRBV15 and TRBJ2-1; D assignment may be TRBD1 or TRBD2 (5 bases each). Germline loops: CDR1 LNHNV, CDR2 YYDKDF (reference sequence). This CDR3 region has 17 residues. The CDR3 is CATSGDLGTETYNEQFF. DNA of the CDR3: TGTGCCACCAGCGGAGACCTCGGGACGGAAACCTACAATGAGCAGTTCTTC.